Shown below are 3 T cell receptor beta chains from a single sample sequenced in a study of blood T cells in healthy people across ages. A J-beta primer mix and a sample-barcoded 5' primer were used in a second PCR of about 7 to 12 cycles. A single record per CDR3 protein comes from TCRdb applying MiXCR to the 5' RACE reads. The profile covers around 800,000 distinct CDR3 sequences, with around 45% appearing a single time and around 21% taken by the ten largest. The source material was blood. The receptors originated from a man in his 60s in good health.

This CDR3 reads CAIGDEGRRAYGYTF. The CDR3 region has the DNA TGTGCCATCGGGGATGAGGGGCGCAGGGCCTATGGCTACACCTTC. The chain joins TRBV10-3 to TRBJ1-2; possible D gene TRBD1, 5 bases. Deletions cut 8 bases from V and 4 bases from J, with 20 bases between. CDR1 is ENHRY, CDR2 SYGVKD, per germline. This CDR3 has 15 residues.

The rearrangement links TRBV12-3 or TRBV12-4 to TRBJ1-2, with D perhaps matching TRBD1 (5 bases). The V end lost 6 bases, the J end lost 8 bases, and 16 bases lay between the germline ends. The CDR3 sequence is 13 residues long. The DNA for the CDR3 is TGTGCCAGCAGGCCCAGGGCCCAAGGCGGCTACACCTTC. This gives the protein CASRPRAQGGYTF.

The rearrangement uses TRBV7-6 and TRBJ2-3, with unresolved D. Germline CDR1 and CDR2: SGHVS and FNYEAQ. Trimming took off 3 bases at V and 2 bases at J, with 6 bases between the two ends. This CDR3 has 13 amino acids. The CDR3 region is CASSFGFTDTQYF. CDR3 DNA sequence: TGTGCCAGCAGCTTTGGATTCACAGATACGCAGTATTTT.